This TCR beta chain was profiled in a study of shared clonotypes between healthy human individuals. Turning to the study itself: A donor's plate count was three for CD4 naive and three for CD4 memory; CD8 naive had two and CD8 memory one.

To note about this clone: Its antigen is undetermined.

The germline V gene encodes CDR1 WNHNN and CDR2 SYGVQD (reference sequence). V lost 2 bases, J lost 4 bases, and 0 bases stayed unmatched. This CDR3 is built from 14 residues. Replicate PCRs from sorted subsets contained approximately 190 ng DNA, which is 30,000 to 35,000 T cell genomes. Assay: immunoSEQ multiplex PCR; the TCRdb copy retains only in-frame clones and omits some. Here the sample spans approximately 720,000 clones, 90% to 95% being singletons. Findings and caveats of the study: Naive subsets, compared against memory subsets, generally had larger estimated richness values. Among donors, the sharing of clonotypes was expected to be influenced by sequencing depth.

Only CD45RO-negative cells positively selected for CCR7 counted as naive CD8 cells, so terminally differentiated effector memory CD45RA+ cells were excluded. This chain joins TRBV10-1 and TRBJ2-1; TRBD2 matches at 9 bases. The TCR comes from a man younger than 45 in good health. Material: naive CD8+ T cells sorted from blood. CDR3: CASSETSGYNEQFF. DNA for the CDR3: TGCGCCAGCAGTGAGACTAGCGGGTACAATGAGCAGTTCTTC.